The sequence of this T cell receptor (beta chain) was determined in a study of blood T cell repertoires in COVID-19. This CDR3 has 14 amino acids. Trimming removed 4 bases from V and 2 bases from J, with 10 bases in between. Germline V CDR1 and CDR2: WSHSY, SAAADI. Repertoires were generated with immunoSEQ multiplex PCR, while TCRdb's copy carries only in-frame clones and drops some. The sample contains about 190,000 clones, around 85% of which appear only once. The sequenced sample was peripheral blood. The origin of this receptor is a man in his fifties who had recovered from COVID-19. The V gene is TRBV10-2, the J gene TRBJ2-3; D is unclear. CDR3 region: CASSARQYTDTQYF. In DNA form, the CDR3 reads TGCGCCAGCAGTGCCAGGCAGTACACAGATACGCAGTATTTT.